The 20 T cell receptor beta chains given below trace back to one sample, sequenced in a study of T cells after yellow fever vaccination. TCRdb ran MiXCR on the 5' RACE reads and lists one entry per CDR3 protein. The sample lists nearly 550,000 distinct CDR3 sequences; 15% to 20% were seen once. The specimen comprised PBMCs, sampled 15 days after the yellow fever booster vaccination. The receptor set was obtained from a man in his thirties or forties who received the YFV17D yellow fever vaccine.

This chain links TRBV29-1 with TRBJ2-7, with TRBD2 identical over 8 bases. This CDR3 region has 13 residues. Germline CDR1 is SQVTM and CDR2 is ANQGSEA. The V gene end was trimmed by 3 bases and the J gene end by 4 bases; junction bases not matched to a gene: 5. The CDR3 is CSVDKAGAYEQYF. The CDR3 DNA reads TGCAGCGTTGACAAAGCGGGGGCTTACGAGCAGTACTTC.

This clonotype was seen only a few times. This chain connects TRBV9 to TRBJ1-4; TRBD1 matches 8 bases. The CDR3 runs 14 residues. The V and J ends lost 3 bases and 6 bases, in that order; junction bases with no gene match: 4. CDR1 and CDR2 (germline): SGDLS, YYNGEE. CDR3 nucleotide sequence: TGTGCCAGCAGCGCTGGACAGGGTTATGAAAAACTGTTTTTT. Translating it yields CASSAGQGYEKLFF.

This clonotype was seen only a few times. The V and J genes are TRBV19 and TRBJ2-1; D possibly matches TRBD1 or TRBD2 (5 bases each). Germline CDR1 and CDR2: LNHDA and SQIVND (reference sequence). This CDR3 is built from 17 residues. Trimming took off 1 base at V and 0 bases at J, with 13 bases between the two ends. This chain's CDR3 is CASSIGLEGSSYNEQFF. In DNA, the CDR3 is TGTGCCAGTAGTATAGGTTTAGAGGGGAGCTCCTACAATGAGCAGTTCTTC.

This sequence joins TRBV15 and TRBJ2-2; the D is unclear. In germline, CDR1 is LNHNV, CDR2 YYDKDF (reference sequence). Trimming removed 0 bases from V and 6 bases from J, with 5 bases in between. This CDR3 contains 13 residues. The CDR3 nucleotides are TGTGCCACCAGCAGAGATCTATCCGGGGAGCTGTTTTTT. This codes for CATSRDLSGELFF.

This rearrangement joins TRBV10-2 to TRBJ1-1; unclear D gene. Germline CDR1 is WSHSY and CDR2 is SAAADI. The CDR3 is made up of 12 amino acids. Trimming removed 6 bases from V and 2 bases from J, with 7 bases in between. CDR3 nucleotides: TGCGCCAGCAGGGTGGAAAACACTGAAGCTTTCTTT. This encodes CASRVENTEAFF.

This clonotype has only a few counts. The chain joins TRBV27 to TRBJ1-5; unclear D gene. The V end was cut by 4 bases, the J end by 0 bases, with 7 bases between. CDR1 and CDR2 from the germline V gene are MNHEY and SMNVEV (reference sequence). CDR3 size: 14 residues. The CDR3 DNA sequence: TGTGCCAGCAGTTACCAGAATAGCAATCAGCCCCAGCATTTT. Translated, it gives CASSYQNSNQPQHF.

The chain carries TRBV29-1 and TRBJ1-4; tentatively, D is TRBD1 (5 bases). Trimming took off 4 bases at V and 3 bases at J, with 12 bases between the two ends. The length of the CDR3 is 14 residues. CDR1 and CDR2 (germline): SQVTM, ANQGSEA. The CDR3 nucleotides read TGCAGCGTTGCCCTCGGGGGGGCTAATGAAAAACTGTTTTTT. It is translated as CSVALGGANEKLFF.

This clonotype was seen only a few times. The chain joins TRBV10-3 to TRBJ2-1; 9 bases line up with TRBD2. This CDR3 has 14 residues. The J segment lost 8 bases and the V segment lost 8 bases, leaving 10 bases of the junction unmatched. Germline CDR1 ENHRY, CDR2 SYGVKD. DNA for the CDR3: TGTGCCATCGGAGGGACTAGCCTTACGGATGAGCAGTTCTTC. Translation gives CAIGGTSLTDEQFF.

This clonotype has a handful of counts. The V and J genes are TRBV7-6 and TRBJ2-7; 8 positions match TRBD2. This CDR3 spans 14 amino acids. J lost 6 bases, V lost 1 base, and 5 bases had no gene match. Germline V CDR1 and CDR2: SGHVS, FNYEAQ. The CDR3 nucleotides read TGTGCCAGCAGCTTAGAGGGACTAGTCAGCGAGCAGTACTTC. It encodes CASSLEGLVSEQYF. Full variable domain (missing parts from reference TRBV7-6 and TRBJ2-7): GAGVSQSPRYKVTKRGQDVALRCDPISGHVSLYWYRQALGQGPEFLTYFNYEAQQDKSGLPNDRFSAERPEGSISTLTIQRTEQRDSAMYRCASSLEGLVSEQYFGPGTRLTVT.

This clonotype came up a few times. V and J are TRBV12-3 or TRBV12-4 and TRBJ2-2; D is ambiguous. There are 12 residues in the CDR3. The germline V and J ends were trimmed by 3 bases and 8 bases, with 7 bases remaining between them. The CDR3 loop is CASSFSVGELFF. The CDR3 DNA follows: TGTGCCAGCAGTTTCTCGGTGGGGGAGCTGTTTTTT.

The table lists this clonotype with a few counts. J is TRBJ2-1 and V is TRBV9, with D possibly being TRBD2 (6 bases). The CDR3 loop spans 16 amino acids. The germline V gene encodes CDR1 SGDLS and CDR2 YYNGEE. Trimming pared 1 base from V and 0 bases from J, leaving 11 bases between. The chain's CDR3 is CASSVRSGSSYNEQFF. CDR3 DNA sequence: TGTGCCAGCAGCGTACGCTCCGGGAGCTCCTACAATGAGCAGTTCTTC.

Only a few counts were recorded for this clonotype. The J gene is TRBJ2-3, the V gene TRBV7-8; 12 bases map to TRBD2. Germline V gives CDR1 SGHVS, CDR2 FQNEAQ. The CDR3 is made up of 16 amino acids. J gave up 2 bases and V 3 bases, and 3 bases lay outside the gene matches. CDR3 DNA: TGTGCCAGCAGCTTCCGGACTAGCGGGACCACAGATACGCAGTATTTT. Translating gives CASSFRTSGTTDTQYF.

This clonotype came up a few times. The CDR3 DNA is TGTGCCATCAGTGAGTCGAGACTCTCCTACAATGAGCAGTTCTTC. It encodes CAISESRLSYNEQFF. V is TRBV10-3 and J is TRBJ2-1; D gene ambiguous. This CDR3 has 15 residues. Germline V gene lookup returns CDR1 ENHRY and CDR2 SYGVKD. The V end was cut by 0 bases, the J end by 0 bases, with 6 bases between.

The gene calls are TRBV5-1 and TRBJ2-1, with TRBD2 identical over 7 bases. The germline gives CDR1 SGHRS, CDR2 YFSETQ. V shed 7 bases, J shed 10 bases, and the junction held 14 bases outside the gene matches. CDR3 length: 14 amino acids. The CDR3 here is CASFRDYNNEEQFF. DNA of the CDR3: TGCGCCAGCTTCCGGGACTACAACAATGAGGAGCAGTTCTTC. The full variable domain, in which reference TRBV5-1 and TRBJ2-1 provide the parts outside the CDR3, is KAGVTQTPRYLIKTRGQQVTLSCSPISGHRSVSWYQQTPGQGLQFLFEYFSETQRNKGNFPGRFSGRQFSNSRSEMNVSTLELGDSALYLCASFRDYNNEEQFFGPGTRLTVL.

The chain employs TRBV7-6 and TRBJ2-6; 7 bases are a match to TRBD2. The CDR3 spans 21 residues. The V and J ends lost 1 base and 5 bases, in that order; junction bases with no gene match: 20. CDR1 and CDR2 (germline): SGHVS, FNYEAQ. The CDR3 region has the DNA TGTGCCAGCAGCTTAGATGGTAGAGCTAGCGGTACGTTGGACTGGGCCAACGTCCTGACTTTC. This codes for CASSLDGRASGTLDWANVLTF.

This clonotype was found many times. The chain joins TRBV4-3 to TRBJ2-7, with D possibly called TRBD1 or TRBD2 (5 bases each). This CDR3 has 15 residues. V dropped 6 bases and J dropped 0 bases, with 15 bases sitting between them. In germline, CDR1 is LGHNA, CDR2 YSLEER. CDR3 DNA sequence: TGCGCCAGCAGTCCCGGGACGGCCAGCTCCTACGAGCAGTACTTC. Its protein is CASSPGTASSYEQYF.

The chain couples TRBV20-1 to TRBJ2-3; D perhaps matches TRBD1 (7 bases). The CDR3 runs 12 residues. The V end lost 6 bases, the J end lost 4 bases, and 11 bases lay between the germline ends. Per germline, CDR1 DFQATT and CDR2 SNEGSKA (reference sequence). The chain's CDR3 is CSAGRGADTQYF. Here the CDR3 DNA reads TGCAGTGCGGGCAGGGGGGCAGATACGCAGTATTTT.

In its sample, this clonotype was seen many times. CDR3 in amino acids: CASSLVVDGTDTQYF. As DNA, the CDR3 is TGCGCCAGCAGCTTGGTGGTGGACGGCACAGATACGCAGTATTTT. The rearrangement joins TRBV5-1 to TRBJ2-3, with no clear D. The CDR3 extends over 15 amino acids. Germline CDR1 and CDR2: SGHRS and YFSETQ. Between the trimmed V and J ends, which lost 0 bases and 1 base, there was a span of 9 bases.

The gene calls are TRBV20-1 and TRBJ2-2; no firm D call. The CDR3 is 14 residues long. Trimming cost V 4 bases and J 3 bases, with 12 bases left between them. The germline gives CDR1 DFQATT, CDR2 SNEGSKA (reference sequence). CDR3 in amino acids: CSAISTDYTGELFF. As DNA, the CDR3 is TGCAGTGCTATATCGACTGATTACACCGGGGAGCTGTTTTTT.

The chain has TRBV7-9 and TRBJ2-3; D gene uncertain. The length of the CDR3 is 13 residues. Trimming took off 6 bases at V and 1 base at J, with 8 bases between the two ends. Per germline, CDR1 SEHNR and CDR2 FQNEAQ (reference sequence). CDR3 bases: TGTGCCAGCAGTACCAGTGGCACAGATACGCAGTATTTT. Residues: CASSTSGTDTQYF.